The source of this T cell receptor (beta chain) is a study of blood T cell repertoires in COVID-19. Whole-study context: T cells, B-cell-depleted T cells, or PBMCs provided the cDNA or gDNA that served as material.

Here immunoSEQ multiplex PCR was the method, and the copy in TCRdb shows in-frame clones only, minus some. The table lists approximately 200,000 clones, roughly 80% of them singletons, with 4.5% to 6.5% in the top ten. Trimming removed 6 bases from V and 7 bases from J, with 13 bases in between. Germline CDR1 reads MNHEY; CDR2 reads SVGAGI. The CDR3 runs 13 residues. The specimen sequenced was peripheral blood. The sequence derives from a woman between 25 and 40 years old with acute or convalescent COVID-19. The rearrangement joins TRBV6-5 to TRBJ1-5; D perhaps matches TRBD1 (6 bases). The chain's CDR3 is CASRTGFGQPQHF. The CDR3 bases are TGTGCCAGCAGAACAGGGTTTGGACAGCCCCAGCATTTT.